The rows below give T cell receptor beta chains drawn from one sample of a study of PD-1 blockade in classical Hodgkin lymphoma. Here immunoSEQ multiplex PCR was the method, and the copy in TCRdb shows in-frame clones only, minus some. The sample lists under 60,000 clones; just under 75% were seen once. The source was peripheral blood mononuclear cells (PBMCs), collected before the second cycle of nivolumab. The receptors stem from a human donor with classical Hodgkin lymphoma. CDR3s include the opening cysteine and the closing phenylalanine or tryptophan. A D gene is named only where the DNA matches it firmly. Some rows mark clone size as missing; the rest say once, few, many or name a class of expanded clone.

TRBV7-6	TRBJ2-3	-	few	CASSLSGERDTQYF	TGTGCCAGCAGCTTATCCGGGGAAAGGGATACGCAGTATTTT
TRBV28	TRBJ2-5	TRBD1	few	CASSLTGTGFSGKTQYF	TGTGCCAGCAGCCTAACCGGGACAGGATTCTCTGGGAAGACCCAGTACTTC
TRBV16	TRBJ2-7	-	-	CASSQSSDYEQYF	TGTGCCAGCAGCCAAAGTTCGGACTACGAGCAGTACTTC
TRBV5-1	TRBJ1-2	-	-	CASSLQDGHYGYTF	TGCGCCAGCAGCTTACAAGACGGCCACTATGGCTACACCTTC
TRBV9	TRBJ2-2	-	once	CASSVVGGTANTGELFF	TGTGCCAGCAGCGTAGTAGGGGGGACAGCGAACACCGGGGAGCTGTTTTTT
TRBV28	TRBJ1-5	-	once	CASSRTYSNQPQHF	TGTGCCAGCAGTCGTACCTATAGCAATCAGCCCCAGCATTTT
TRBV5-1	TRBJ1-1	-	-	CASSLDLRGNTEAFF	TGCGCCAGCAGCTTGGATCTACGGGGGAACACTGAAGCTTTCTTT
TRBV30	TRBJ2-2	-	-	CAWSVIYRDTGELFF	TGTGCCTGGAGTGTAATATACAGGGATACCGGGGAGCTGTTTTTT
TRBV6-5	TRBJ2-7	-	many	CASSSLDSTYEQYF	TGTGCCTCAAGCAGCCTCGACAGTACCTACGAGCAGTACTTC
TRBV7-2	TRBJ2-4	-	few	CASSPWAEVIQYF	TGTGCCAGCAGCCCATGGGCCGAGGTCATTCAGTACTTC
TRBV7-2	TRBJ2-3	-	-	CASSFGTVDTQYF	TGTGCCAGCAGCTTCGGGACCGTAGATACGCAGTATTTT
TRBV30	TRBJ1-5	-	-	CAWSVRQGNQPQHF	TGTGCCTGGAGTGTACGGCAGGGGAATCAGCCCCAGCATTTT
TRBV21-1	TRBJ1-5	-	few	CASWGRVSNQPQHF	TGTGCCAGCTGGGGGAGGGTGAGCAATCAGCCCCAGCATTTT
TRBV18	TRBJ2-2	TRBD2	-	CASSRPLAENTGELFF	TGTGCCAGCTCACGCCCGCTAGCGGAGAACACCGGGGAGCTGTTTTTT